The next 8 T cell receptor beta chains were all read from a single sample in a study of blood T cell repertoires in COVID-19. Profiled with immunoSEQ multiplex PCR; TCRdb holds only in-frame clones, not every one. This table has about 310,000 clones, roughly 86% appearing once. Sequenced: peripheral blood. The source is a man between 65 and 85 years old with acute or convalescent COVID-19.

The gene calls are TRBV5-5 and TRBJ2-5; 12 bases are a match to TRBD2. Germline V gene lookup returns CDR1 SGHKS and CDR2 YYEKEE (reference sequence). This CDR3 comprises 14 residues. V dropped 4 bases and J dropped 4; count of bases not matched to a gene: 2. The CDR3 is CASSPGLAGETQYF. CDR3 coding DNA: TGTGCCAGCAGCCCGGGACTAGCGGGAGAGACCCAGTACTTC.

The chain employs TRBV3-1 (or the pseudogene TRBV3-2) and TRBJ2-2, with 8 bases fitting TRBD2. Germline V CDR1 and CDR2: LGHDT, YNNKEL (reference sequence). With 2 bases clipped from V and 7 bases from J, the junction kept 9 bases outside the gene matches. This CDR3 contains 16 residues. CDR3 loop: CASSQRLLADYGELFF. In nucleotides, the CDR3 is TGTGCCAGCAGCCAAAGGTTACTAGCGGACTACGGGGAGCTGTTTTTT.

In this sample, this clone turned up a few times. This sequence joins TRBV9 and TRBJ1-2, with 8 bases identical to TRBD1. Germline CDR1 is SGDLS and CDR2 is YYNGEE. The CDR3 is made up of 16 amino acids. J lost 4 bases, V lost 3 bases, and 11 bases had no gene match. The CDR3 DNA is TGTGCCAGCAGCGAAAACGGACAGGGAGGAGGCTATGGCTACACCTTC. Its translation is CASSENGQGGGYGYTF.

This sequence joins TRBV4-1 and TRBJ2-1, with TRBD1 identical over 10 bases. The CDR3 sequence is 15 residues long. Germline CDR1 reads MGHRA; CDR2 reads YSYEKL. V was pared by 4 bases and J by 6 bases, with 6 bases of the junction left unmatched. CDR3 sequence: CASSLRTGGGNEQFF. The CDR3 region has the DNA TGCGCCAGCAGCCTCCGGACAGGGGGAGGCAATGAGCAGTTCTTC.

CDR3 protein: CASSFQGLAGGPNTGELFF. Written as DNA, the CDR3 is TGTGCCAGCAGCTTCCAAGGACTAGCGGGGGGGCCCAACACCGGGGAGCTGTTTTTT. The chain links TRBV13 to TRBJ2-2; 15 bases align to TRBD2. Trimming removed 3 bases from V and 2 bases from J; junction bases left unmatched: 7. Germline CDR1 is PRHDT and CDR2 is FYEKMQ (reference sequence). This CDR3 region has 19 residues.

DNA for the CDR3: TGTGCCAGCAGCGGCCGGGTCGCCGAGACCCAGTACTTC. It codes for CASSGRVAETQYF. The rearrangement links TRBV5-4 to TRBJ2-5; no reliable D call. Deletions cut 4 bases from V and 5 bases from J, with 12 bases between. Germline values: CDR1 SGHNT, CDR2 YYREEE (reference sequence). The CDR3 contains 13 residues. Supplemented by reference TRBV5-4 and TRBJ2-5, the full variable domain reads ETGVTQSPTHLIKTRGQQVTLRCSSQSGHNTVSWYQQALGQGPQFIFQYYREEENGRGNFPPRFSGLQFPNYSSELNVNALELDDSALYLCASSGRVAETQYFGPGTRLLVL.

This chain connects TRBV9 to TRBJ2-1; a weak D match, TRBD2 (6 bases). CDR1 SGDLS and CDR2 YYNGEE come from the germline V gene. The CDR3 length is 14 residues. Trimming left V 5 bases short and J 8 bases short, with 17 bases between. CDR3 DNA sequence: TGTGCCAGCAGTTTTGGAGGGGAGAGCGATGAGCAGTTCTTC. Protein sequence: CASSFGGESDEQFF.

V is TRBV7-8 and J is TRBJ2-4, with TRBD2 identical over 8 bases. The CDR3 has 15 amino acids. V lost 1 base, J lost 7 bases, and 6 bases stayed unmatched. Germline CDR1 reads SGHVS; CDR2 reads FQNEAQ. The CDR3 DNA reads TGTGCCAGCAGCTTAGGCGGGGGGCTCGGGAACATTCAGTACTTC. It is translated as CASSLGGGLGNIQYF.